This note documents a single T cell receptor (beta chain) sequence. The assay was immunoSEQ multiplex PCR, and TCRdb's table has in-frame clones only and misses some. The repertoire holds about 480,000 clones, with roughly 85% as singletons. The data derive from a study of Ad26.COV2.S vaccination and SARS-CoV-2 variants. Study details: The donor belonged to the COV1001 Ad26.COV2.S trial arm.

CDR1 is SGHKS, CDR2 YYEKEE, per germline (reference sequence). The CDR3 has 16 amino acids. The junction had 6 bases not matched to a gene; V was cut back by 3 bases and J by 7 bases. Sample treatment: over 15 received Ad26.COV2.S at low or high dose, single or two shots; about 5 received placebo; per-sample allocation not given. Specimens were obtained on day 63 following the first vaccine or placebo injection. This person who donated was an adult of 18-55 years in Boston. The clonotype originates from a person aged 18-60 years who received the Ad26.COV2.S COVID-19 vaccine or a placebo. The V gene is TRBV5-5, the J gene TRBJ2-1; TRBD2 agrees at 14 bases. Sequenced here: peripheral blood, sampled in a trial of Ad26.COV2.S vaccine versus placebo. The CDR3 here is CASSSDRLAGGNEQFF. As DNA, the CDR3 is TGTGCCAGCAGCTCTGACCGACTAGCGGGAGGGAATGAGCAGTTCTTC. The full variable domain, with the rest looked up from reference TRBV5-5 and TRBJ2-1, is DAGVTQSPTHLIKTRGQQVTLRCSPISGHKSVSWYQQVLGQGPQFIFQYYEKEERGRGNFPDRFSARQFPNYSSELNVNALLLGDSALYLCASSSDRLAGGNEQFFGPGTRLTVL.